Presented here are 8 T cell receptor beta chains from one specimen sequenced in a study of cytomegalovirus exposure and HLA in healthy donors. PCR used 60 Vbeta primers and 13 Jbeta primers. The table came from immunoSEQ multiplex PCR; TCRdb's copy has only in-frame clones and leaves some out. The repertoire includes 220,000 or so clones, 70% to 80% of them detected once, and roughly 1.9% sits in the top ten. The sample comprised PBMCs. The receptors stem from a woman in her twenties or thirties in good health and CMV-seronegative.

The chain couples TRBV6-5 to TRBJ1-1, with 9 bases identical to TRBD1. CDR1 and CDR2 from the germline V gene are MNHEY and SVGAGI. Trimming took 6 bases from V and 0 from J; bases not matched to a gene: 2. The CDR3 has 14 amino acids. The CDR3 region is CASRGTGLNTEAFF. CDR3 nucleotides: TGTGCCAGCAGGGGGACAGGGCTGAACACTGAAGCTTTCTTT.

CDR3 sequence reads: CAIWRGRLNTEAFF. The CDR3 DNA follows: TGTGCCATTTGGCGGGGGCGTCTGAACACTGAAGCTTTCTTT. V is TRBV19 and J is TRBJ1-1; weak D call: TRBD1 (6 bases). This CDR3 contains 14 residues. V lost 10 bases and J 0 bases, leaving 15 bases between the germline ends. Looked up from germline, CDR1 is LNHDA and CDR2 is SQIVND (reference sequence).

The gene calls are TRBV11-1 and TRBJ2-2; 7 bases match TRBD2. The CDR3 contains 15 residues. Germline CDR1 is SGHAT and CDR2 is FQDESV (reference sequence). Trimming at V came to 5 bases and at J to 7 bases, leaving 10 bases not matched to a gene. The CDR3 is CASSAVGTTIGELFF. The CDR3 DNA reads as TGTGCCAGCAGCGCAGTCGGGACTACGATCGGGGAGCTGTTTTTT.

This chain uses TRBV9 with TRBJ1-1; possibly TRBD1 for D (6 bases). Germline V gene lookup returns CDR1 SGDLS and CDR2 YYNGEE. Between the trimmed V and J ends, which lost 0 bases and 3 bases, there was a span of 9 bases. CDR3 size: 14 residues. This CDR3 reads CASSVAGGDTEAFF. DNA for the CDR3: TGTGCCAGCAGCGTAGCTGGGGGCGACACTGAAGCTTTCTTT.

The chain uses TRBV10-2 and TRBJ2-7; TRBD2 matches 7 bases. Germline V gives CDR1 WSHSY, CDR2 SAAADI. The CDR3 extends over 14 amino acids. V shed 5 bases, J shed 3 bases, and the junction held 7 bases outside the gene matches. CDR3 residues: CASSWAGEGYEQYF. The CDR3 DNA reads TGCGCCAGCAGTTGGGCGGGGGAGGGCTACGAGCAGTACTTC.

The table lists this clone with a few counts. The genes are TRBV6-6 and TRBJ2-7; D might be TRBD1 (6 bases). Trimming shortened V by 5 bases and J by 1 base, and 12 bases separated the two germline ends. CDR1 and CDR2 from the germline V gene are MNHNY and SVGAGI (reference sequence). The CDR3 totals 14 residues. Written as DNA, the CDR3 is TGTGCCAGCAGTCATACTGGACAGTCCTACGAGCAGTACTTC. Translated: CASSHTGQSYEQYF.

The chain employs TRBV9 and TRBJ2-6; D not resolved. Germline V gene sequence: CDR1 SGDLS, CDR2 YYNGEE. This CDR3 is 19 amino acids long. The ends were cut back, 0 bases at V and 0 bases at J, with 16 bases in the middle. CDR3 residues: CASSVASQLQNSGANVLTF. CDR3 nucleotide sequence: TGTGCCAGCAGCGTAGCTTCACAGCTCCAAAACTCTGGGGCCAACGTCCTGACTTTC.

The rearrangement links TRBV6-5 to TRBJ1-1; a weak D match, TRBD1 (6 bases). Germline V gene sequence: CDR1 MNHEY, CDR2 SVGAGI. The CDR3 is 13 residues long. The V end was cut by 7 bases, the J end by 5 bases, with 14 bases between. Here the CDR3 reads CASTRGADTEAFF. In DNA form, the CDR3 reads TGTGCCAGCACCCGGGGGGCCGATACTGAAGCTTTCTTT.